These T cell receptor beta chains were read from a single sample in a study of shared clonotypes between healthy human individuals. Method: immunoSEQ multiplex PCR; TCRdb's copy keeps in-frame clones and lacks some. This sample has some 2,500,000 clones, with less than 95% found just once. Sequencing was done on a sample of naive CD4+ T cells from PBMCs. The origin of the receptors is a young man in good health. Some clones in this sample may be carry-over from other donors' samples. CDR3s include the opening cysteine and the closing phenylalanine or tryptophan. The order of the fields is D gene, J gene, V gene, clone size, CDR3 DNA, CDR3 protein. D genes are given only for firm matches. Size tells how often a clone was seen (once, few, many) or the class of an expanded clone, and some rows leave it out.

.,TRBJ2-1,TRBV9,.,TGTGCCAGCAACCGGGACTCCTACAATGAGCAGTTCTTC,CASNRDSYNEQFF
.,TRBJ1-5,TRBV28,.,TGTGCCAGCACCCTGCGGGGGCGGTTATCGTATAGCAATCAGCCCCAGCATTTT,CASTLRGRLSYSNQPQHF
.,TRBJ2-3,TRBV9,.,TGTGCCAGCAGCGTCCGCTCTAGCACAGATACGCAGTATTTT,CASSVRSSTDTQYF
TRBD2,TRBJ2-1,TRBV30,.,TGTGCCTGGATGGGACACAGTAGCGGGAAGAAGGGATATGAGCAGTTCTTC,CAWMGHSSGKKGYEQFF
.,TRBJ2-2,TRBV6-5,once,TGTGCCAGCATGGACAGCCTGAACACCGGGGAGCTGTTTTTT,CASMDSLNTGELFF
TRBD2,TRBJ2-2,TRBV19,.,TGTGCCAGTAGTATAAGGGCGGGAGCGGGCGCCGGGGAGCTGTTTTTT,CASSIRAGAGAGELFF
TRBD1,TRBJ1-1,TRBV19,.,TGTGCCAGTAGTACGCGACAGGGGGCGAACACTGAAGCTTTCTTT,CASSTRQGANTEAFF
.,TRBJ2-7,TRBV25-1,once,TGTGCCAGCAATCACAGGGAGGTCGAGCAGTACTTC,CASNHREVEQYF
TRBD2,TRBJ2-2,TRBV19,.,TGTGCCAGTAGTGCCGCGAGGGGACTAGCGGGTTCCTCGAGCACCGGGGAGCTGTTTTTT,CASSAARGLAGSSSTGELFF
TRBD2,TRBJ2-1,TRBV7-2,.,TGTGCCAGCAGCTTATTCCTAGCGGGATGGAATGAGCAGTTCTTC,CASSLFLAGWNEQFF
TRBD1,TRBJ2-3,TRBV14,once,TGTGCCAGCGAGACAGGGGTGAGCACAGATACGCAGTATTTT,CASETGVSTDTQYF
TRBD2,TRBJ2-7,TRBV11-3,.,TGTGCCAGCAGCTTAGGAGCGGGGGCCACCTACGAGCAGTACTTC,CASSLGAGATYEQYF
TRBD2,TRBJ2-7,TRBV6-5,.,TGTGCCACGCAGGGATCCAGCGGGAGGGCCCAGTACTTC,CATQGSSGRAQYF
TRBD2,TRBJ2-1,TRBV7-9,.,TGTGCCAGCAGCTTACTGAGACTAGCGGGAGCGGGCAATGAGCAGTTCTTC,CASSLLRLAGAGNEQFF
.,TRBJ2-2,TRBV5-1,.,TGCGCCAGCAGCCGGCCGGGGGCCGGGGAGCTGTTTTTT,CASSRPGAGELFF
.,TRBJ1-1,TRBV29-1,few,TGCAGCACCAACACCCAGTCCCCTGAAGCTTTCTTT,CSTNTQSPEAFF